Below are 15 T cell receptor beta chains sequenced from a single sample in a study of blood T cell repertoires in COVID-19. Profiling relied on immunoSEQ multiplex PCR, and the TCRdb table lists in-frame clones only, not all of them. The profile shows around 98,000 clones, about 81% of them singletons. The sample comprised peripheral blood. These receptors were collected from a man between 65 and 79 years old with acute or convalescent COVID-19.

The rearrangement joins TRBV11-2 to TRBJ1-5; possible D gene TRBD1, 5 bases. Trimming took 0 bases from V and 7 from J, leaving 13 bases between them. The CDR3 is 15 residues long. CDR1 and CDR2 (germline): SGHAT, FQNNGV. The CDR3 nucleotides are TGTGCCAGCAGCTTAGAAGGCAGGGCAGGGCAGCCCCAGCATTTT. Its translation is CASSLEGRAGQPQHF.

The chain recombines TRBV28 with TRBJ1-4; D ambiguous. This CDR3 contains 17 residues. Germline CDR1 is MDHEN and CDR2 is SYDVKM. The V end lost 5 bases, the J end lost 0 bases, and 16 bases lay between the germline ends. Written as DNA, the CDR3 is TGTGCCAGCAGTCCAATCGGTGCGGGCTCAACTAATGAAAAACTGTTTTTT. This encodes CASSPIGAGSTNEKLFF.

With regard to this clone: This sample also contains other DNA sequences that code for the same CDR3. The chain carries TRBV5-4 and TRBJ1-2; D is unresolved. Trimming removed 0 bases at V and 3 bases at J, with 9 bases between. CDR1 SGHNT and CDR2 YYREEE come from the germline V gene (reference sequence). CDR3 size: 14 residues. CDR3 bases: TGTGCCAGCAGCTTGGCGGGAGTCGACTATGGCTACACCTTC. This encodes CASSLAGVDYGYTF.

This chain uses TRBV5-1 with TRBJ2-1, with TRBD1 matching over 8 bases. J was trimmed by 6 bases and V by 4 bases; bases with no gene match: 9. The CDR3 spans 15 residues. Germline values: CDR1 SGHRS, CDR2 YFSETQ. The CDR3 protein is CASSTEDRVVNEQFF. The CDR3 DNA reads as TGCGCCAGCAGCACCGAGGACAGGGTAGTCAATGAGCAGTTCTTC. Supplemented by reference TRBV5-1 and TRBJ2-1, the full variable domain reads KAGVTQTPRYLIKTRGQQVTLSCSPISGHRSVSWYQQTPGQGLQFLFEYFSETQRNKGNFPGRFSGRQFSNSRSEMNVSTLELGDSALYLCASSTEDRVVNEQFFGPGTRLTVL.

The J gene is TRBJ1-2, the V gene TRBV7-8, with a weak D call TRBD1 (6 bases). Trimming left V 1 base short and J 6 bases short, with 15 bases between. Germline V gene data show CDR1 as SGHVS and CDR2 as FQNEAQ. This CDR3 comprises 15 residues. The CDR3 reads CASSLGFRRGDGYTF. The CDR3 DNA sequence: TGTGCCAGCAGCTTAGGGTTCCGCAGGGGAGATGGCTACACCTTC.

The CDR3 DNA follows: TGCAGTGCTAGTGCAAATAGCAATCAGCCCCAGCATTTT. It is translated as CSASANSNQPQHF. J is TRBJ1-5 and V is TRBV20-1; no reliable D call. From germline, CDR1 is DFQATT and CDR2 SNEGSKA (reference sequence). V lost 3 bases to trimming and J lost 0 bases, with 6 bases between them. This CDR3 is 13 amino acids long.

The chain has TRBV18 and TRBJ2-7; D not resolved. CDR3 size: 14 residues. Germline V lookup: CDR1 KGHSH, CDR2 LQKENI. The germline V and J ends were trimmed by 2 bases and 0 bases, with 8 bases remaining between them. CDR3 loop: CASSPSSNSYEQYF. For the CDR3, the DNA is TGTGCCAGCTCACCAAGCTCCAACTCCTACGAGCAGTACTTC.

The V gene is TRBV7-8, the J gene TRBJ2-5, with 7 bases that match TRBD2. Germline CDR1 reads SGHVS; CDR2 reads FQNEAQ. There are 16 residues in the CDR3. After removal of 1 base from V and 3 bases from J, the junction contained 8 bases not matched to a gene. The CDR3 bases are TGTGCCAGCAGCTTAGGCCGGGACTACCCAGAAGAGACCCAGTACTTC. Amino acids: CASSLGRDYPEETQYF.

The rearrangement joins TRBV6-2 or TRBV6-3 to TRBJ2-7; the D gene is possibly TRBD2 (6 bases). The ends were cut back, 5 bases at V and 3 bases at J, with 17 bases in the middle. CDR1 and CDR2 (germline): MNHEY, SVGEGT. The CDR3 has 15 amino acids. In DNA form, the CDR3 reads TGTGCCAGCAGTCCACACGGGTTGGGGGGCTACGAGCAGTACTTC. Translated, it gives CASSPHGLGGYEQYF.

This clone has a handful of counts. The rearrangement joins TRBV25-1 to TRBJ1-4; TRBD1 might be the D (5 bases). The germline gives CDR1 MGHDK, CDR2 SYGVNS. This CDR3 has 14 amino acids. Trimming stripped 7 bases from V and 0 bases from J, with 9 bases between. The CDR3 here is CASKTDATNEKLFF. CDR3 DNA sequence: TGTGCCAGCAAGACAGATGCAACTAATGAAAAACTGTTTTTT. Together with reference TRBV25-1 and TRBJ1-4, the CDR3 gives the full variable domain: EADIYQTPRYLVIGTGKKITLECSQTMGHDKMYWYQQDPGMELHLIHYSYGVNSTEKGDLSSESTVSRIRTEHFPLTLESARPSHTSQYLCASKTDATNEKLFFGSGTQLSVL.

The V call is TRBV5-1, the J call TRBJ2-5; 8 nucleotides agree with TRBD1. Germline CDR1 reads SGHRS; CDR2 reads YFSETQ. The CDR3 has 15 residues. Trimming removed 4 bases from V and 4 bases from J; junction bases left unmatched: 9. The CDR3 region is CASSPDRGWVETQYF. The CDR3 coding sequence is TGCGCCAGCAGCCCCGACAGGGGTTGGGTAGAGACCCAGTACTTC.

The chain uses TRBV6-1 and TRBJ1-2; D not resolved. The CDR3 extends over 15 amino acids. CDR1 and CDR2 from the germline V gene are MNHNS and SASEGT. Trimming took off 0 bases at V and 4 bases at J, with 12 bases between the two ends. CDR3 sequence reads: CASSEARQTSYGYTF. In DNA form, the CDR3 reads TGTGCCAGCAGTGAAGCCAGGCAGACGAGCTATGGCTACACCTTC.

This rearrangement joins TRBV28 to TRBJ2-1; a weak D match, TRBD1 (5 bases). Germline V CDR1 and CDR2: MDHEN, SYDVKM. Trimming took off 8 bases at V and 5 bases at J, with 16 bases between the two ends. The CDR3 sequence is 14 residues long. The CDR3 bases are TGTGCCAGCGTCGGGCAGGGAAAGAACAATGAGCAGTTCTTC. Residues: CASVGQGKNNEQFF. The full variable domain, with the rest looked up from reference TRBV28 and TRBJ2-1, is DVKVTQSSRYLVKRTGEKVFLECVQDMDHENMFWYRQDPGLGLRLIYFSYDVKMKEKGDIPEGYSVSREKKERFSLILESASTNQTSMYLCASVGQGKNNEQFFGPGTRLTVL.

This chain connects TRBV27 to TRBJ1-4; 8 bases match TRBD1. From germline, CDR1 is MNHEY and CDR2 SMNVEV (reference sequence). V dropped 2 bases and J dropped 6; count of bases not matched to a gene: 2. This CDR3 comprises 14 residues. CDR3 protein: CASSLAGGYEKLFF. In DNA form, the CDR3 reads TGTGCCAGCAGTTTAGCAGGGGGCTATGAAAAACTGTTTTTT.

The V gene is TRBV9, the J gene TRBJ2-1; 8 nucleotides align to TRBD2. The CDR3 totals 13 residues. CDR1 and CDR2 (germline): SGDLS, YYNGEE. Trimming at V came to 3 bases and at J to 8 bases, leaving 4 bases not matched to a gene. This CDR3 reads CASSAGLAHEQFF. For the CDR3, the DNA is TGTGCCAGCAGCGCCGGACTAGCCCATGAGCAGTTCTTC. The entire variable domain, with the rest obtained from reference TRBV9 and TRBJ2-1, is as follows: DSGVTQTPKHLITATGQRVTLRCSPRSGDLSVYWYQQSLDQGLQFLIQYYNGEERAKGNILERFSAQQFPDLHSELNLSSLELGDSALYFCASSAGLAHEQFFGPGTRLTVL.